Below, 11 T cell receptor beta chains from the same sample are listed, as sequenced in a study of shared clonotypes between healthy human individuals. The table came from immunoSEQ multiplex PCR; TCRdb's copy has only in-frame clones and leaves some out. The data contain approximately 2,000,000 clones, just under 95% of them singletons. Sequencing was performed on naive CD4+ T cells from PBMCs. Subset reported: CD45RA+ positively selected. The receptors shown here come from a man between 18 and 35 years old in good health. Some clones in this sample may be carry-over from other donors' samples.

The chain has TRBV11-2 and TRBJ1-6, with TRBD1 matching over 9 bases. The CDR3 sequence is 16 residues long. V lost 5 bases to trimming and J lost 6 bases; unmatched junction nucleotides: 8. The germline gives CDR1 SGHAT, CDR2 FQNNGV. The CDR3 nucleotides are TGTGCCAGCAGCCCCGGGACAGGGAACTCTAATTCACCCCTCCACTTT. It is translated as CASSPGTGNSNSPLHF.

The chain is built from TRBV30 and TRBJ1-1, with D tentatively TRBD1 (5 bases). V was pared by 0 bases and J by 5 bases, with 16 bases between. The CDR3 has 15 residues. The V gene's germline CDR1 is GTSNPN and CDR2 SVGIG (reference sequence). The CDR3 spells CAWSVRGGRGTEAFF. The CDR3 DNA is TGTGCCTGGAGTGTACGGGGGGGAAGGGGAACTGAAGCTTTCTTT.

Note on this clone: The sample contains more than one DNA sequence encoding this CDR3. The chain carries TRBV5-1 and TRBJ2-7; 7 bases align to TRBD2. Trimming took 0 bases from V and 3 from J; bases not matched to a gene: 0. CDR3 length: 13 residues. Germline V gene data show CDR1 as SGHRS and CDR2 as YFSETQ. The CDR3 nucleotides are TGCGCCAGCAGCTTGGCTAGCGGCTACGAGCAGTACTTC. Translating gives CASSLASGYEQYF.

This chain joins TRBV6-5 and TRBJ2-2; 8 positions agree with TRBD2. From germline, CDR1 is MNHEY and CDR2 SVGAGI. The CDR3 has 15 amino acids. Trimming took 0 bases from V and 7 from J; bases not matched to a gene: 4. The CDR3 here is CASSYSTLAGGELFF. CDR3 DNA sequence: TGTGCCAGCAGTTACTCGACCCTAGCGGGCGGGGAGCTGTTTTTT.

This clone was detected only once. CDR3: CASSLVSTAEETQYF. CDR3 nucleotide sequence: TGTGCCAGCAGCTTAGTAAGCACAGCCGAGGAGACCCAGTACTTC. The chain links TRBV7-6 to TRBJ2-5; D ambiguous. Per the germline V gene, CDR1 is SGHVS and CDR2 is FNYEAQ. Trimming removed 1 base from V and 5 bases from J, with 14 bases in between. CDR3 size: 15 residues.

This clone was counted between two and nine times. The chain couples TRBV5-1 to TRBJ2-7; the D call may be TRBD1 or TRBD2 (5 bases each). This CDR3 spans 13 amino acids. Looked up from germline, CDR1 is SGHRS and CDR2 is YFSETQ. Trimming stripped 5 bases from V and 2 bases from J, with 11 bases between. CDR3 nucleotides: TGCGCCAGCAGGAGGGCACAGGCCTACGAGCAGTACTTC. Translated, it gives CASRRAQAYEQYF.

To note about this clone: The identical CDR3 is also encoded by other nucleotide sequences in the sample. The chain combines TRBV9 with TRBJ2-7; 11 bases map to TRBD2. Germline V gene sequence: CDR1 SGDLS, CDR2 YYNGEE. CDR3 size: 15 residues. After removal of 1 base from V and 4 bases from J, the junction contained 4 bases not matched to a gene. The CDR3 reads CASSVLAGGSYEQYF. The CDR3 nucleotides are TGTGCCAGCAGCGTACTAGCGGGAGGATCATACGAGCAGTACTTC.

This chain uses TRBV19 with TRBJ2-2; perhaps D is TRBD1 or TRBD2 (5 bases each). The V gene's germline CDR1 is LNHDA and CDR2 SQIVND (reference sequence). Trimming pared 1 base from V and 4 bases from J, leaving 13 bases between. The CDR3 sequence is 16 residues long. The CDR3 loop reads CASSIGWDLLTGELFF. CDR3 DNA sequence: TGTGCCAGTAGTATAGGCTGGGACCTTCTCACCGGGGAGCTGTTTTTT.

This chain links TRBV7-6 with TRBJ2-5; TRBD2 might be the D (5 bases). This CDR3 is 18 amino acids long. V lost 5 bases to trimming and J lost 1 base, with 23 bases between them. Germline CDR1 and CDR2: SGHVS and FNYEAQ. The CDR3 protein is CASSQHPPRQRTQETQYF. As DNA, the CDR3 is TGTGCCAGCAGCCAACATCCCCCCCGGCAGCGGACCCAAGAGACCCAGTACTTC.

V usage is TRBV18 and J usage is TRBJ2-1; D not resolved. Trimming removed 3 bases from V and 8 bases from J, with 23 bases in between. The CDR3 is 17 residues long. Germline CDR1 is KGHSH and CDR2 is LQKENI. This chain's CDR3 is CASSPDTLGSGFDEQFF. CDR3 nucleotides: TGTGCCAGCTCACCCGACACCCTAGGGTCCGGGTTCGATGAGCAGTTCTTC.

The DNA for the CDR3 is TGTGCCAGCAGTGGGGGACAGGGGGCGGGGAATGAGCAGTTCTTC. Translated: CASSGGQGAGNEQFF. The J gene is TRBJ2-1, the V gene TRBV2; TRBD1 agrees at 12 bases. The V gene's germline CDR1 is SNHLY and CDR2 FYNNEI. V shed 4 bases and J 7 bases; nucleotides not matched to a gene: 5. The CDR3 contains 15 residues.